These 22 T cell receptor beta chains were all obtained from the same sample, sequenced in a study of cytomegalovirus exposure and HLA in healthy donors. PCR used 60 Vbeta primers and 13 Jbeta primers. This table comes from immunoSEQ multiplex PCR, and its TCRdb copy is limited to in-frame clones, with some not included. The top ten hold roughly 2% of the sample, which has about 220,000 clones, more than 60% seen once. Sequencing was performed on PBMCs. The receptors were sampled from a woman in her 30s in good health and CMV-seronegative.

This clone was seen a single time. The chain links TRBV6-5 to TRBJ1-1; the D gene is possibly TRBD1 (5 bases). CDR3 length equals 14 residues. Trimming removed 6 bases from V and 4 bases from J, with 15 bases in between. Per germline, CDR1 MNHEY and CDR2 SVGAGI. CDR3: CASRLLGPGTEAFF. CDR3 DNA sequence: TGTGCCAGCAGACTGCTGGGGCCGGGCACTGAAGCTTTCTTT.

The V gene is TRBV15, the J gene TRBJ1-3; TRBD1 might be the D (5 bases). The CDR3 contains 19 residues. V gave up 0 bases and J gave up 0 bases, with 18 bases separating them. Germline V gene lookup returns CDR1 LNHNV and CDR2 YYDKDF (reference sequence). The CDR3 DNA follows: TGTGCCACCAGCAGAGATTCCAGGGATCGACGCAGCTCTGGAAACACCATATATTTT. Encoded protein: CATSRDSRDRRSSGNTIYF.

In DNA form, the CDR3 reads TGTGCCATAACCTCTCTAGCGGGGGGGCCGAATGAGCAGTTCTTC. Its protein product is CAITSLAGGPNEQFF. J is TRBJ2-1 and V is TRBV2, with 12 bases matching TRBD2. Per the germline V gene, CDR1 is SNHLY and CDR2 is FYNNEI. With 10 bases clipped from V and 7 bases from J, the junction kept 11 bases outside the gene matches. CDR3 length: 15 residues.

The chain couples TRBV6-1 to TRBJ1-1; 9 bases agree with TRBD1. Unmatched junction bases numbered 5, after V lost 5 bases and J lost 1 base. The CDR3 runs to 15 residues. Germline CDR1 and CDR2: MNHNS and SASEGT. For the CDR3, the DNA is TGTGCCAGCAGTACCCGGACAGGGGCGAACACTGAAGCTTTCTTT. Residues: CASSTRTGANTEAFF.

The V call is TRBV9, the J call TRBJ2-5; the D gene is possibly TRBD2 (5 bases). The CDR3 totals 16 residues. Per the germline V gene, CDR1 is SGDLS and CDR2 is YYNGEE. V was shortened by 0 bases and J by 4 bases, with 16 bases between the two germline ends. CDR3 sequence reads: CASSVGREGGRETQYF. In DNA form, the CDR3 reads TGTGCCAGCAGCGTAGGGAGAGAGGGCGGGCGAGAGACCCAGTACTTC.

The rearrangement links TRBV10-2 to TRBJ1-4; D is possibly TRBD1 (6 bases). The germline V gene has CDR1 WSHSY and CDR2 SAAADI. V was shortened by 6 bases and J by 6 bases, with 17 bases between the two germline ends. CDR3 size: 15 residues. The CDR3 spells CASSSGQRGDEKLFF. CDR3 bases: TGCGCCAGCAGCAGTGGACAGAGGGGAGATGAAAAACTGTTTTTT.

This clone was detected only once. In nucleotides, the CDR3 is TGTGCCAGCAGTGCCGACAGGGGGCGGGAGGGCTACACCTTC. Translated, it gives CASSADRGREGYTF. The V call is TRBV6-5, the J call TRBJ1-2, with 10 bases fitting TRBD1. The CDR3 runs 14 residues. Germline V gene lookup returns CDR1 MNHEY and CDR2 SVGAGI. J lost 8 bases, V lost 5 bases, and 8 bases had no gene match.

The chain links TRBV5-4 to TRBJ1-2, with 9 bases fitting TRBD1. This CDR3 has 16 residues. The J segment lost 4 bases and the V segment lost 4 bases, leaving 11 bases of the junction unmatched. The germline V gene encodes CDR1 SGHNT and CDR2 YYREEE (reference sequence). The DNA of the CDR3 is TGTGCCAGCAGCCCTGGGGGGGGACAGGGCACCTATGGCTACACCTTC. It specifies CASSPGGGQGTYGYTF.

The chain couples TRBV30 to TRBJ1-1, with 7 bases fitting TRBD1. The CDR3 consists of 15 residues. V was pared by 1 base and J by 2 bases, with 7 bases of the junction left unmatched. Germline V gives CDR1 GTSNPN, CDR2 SVGIG (reference sequence). The CDR3 bases are TGTGCCTGGAGTGCCCCTGGGACAGTCAACACTGAAGCTTTCTTT. Its protein is CAWSAPGTVNTEAFF.

The chain is built from TRBV19 and TRBJ1-1, with a tentative D call TRBD1 (6 bases). CDR3 length equals 15 residues. The germline CDR1 and CDR2 sequences are LNHDA and SQIVND (reference sequence). V shed 5 bases and J shed 6 bases, with 19 bases lying between them. The CDR3 region has the DNA TGTGCCAGTAGTCCCATCGGGCAGGGGTACGCTGAAGCTTTCTTT. Protein product: CASSPIGQGYAEAFF.

The CDR3 sequence is CASSLGGQGAQPQHF. As DNA, the CDR3 is TGTGCCAGCAGCTTAGGGGGACAGGGGGCCCAGCCCCAGCATTTT. The rearrangement links TRBV7-2 to TRBJ1-5, with 12 nucleotides matching TRBD1. Germline CDR1 reads SGHTA; CDR2 reads FQGNSA. V lost 1 base and J lost 7; bases outside the gene matches: 2. This CDR3 comprises 15 residues. The full variable domain, its missing parts supplied by reference TRBV7-2 and TRBJ1-5, is GAGVSQSPSNKVTEKGKDVELRCDPISGHTALYWYRQSLGQGLEFLIYFQGNSAPDKSGLPSDRFSAERTGGSVSTLTIQRTQQEDSAVYLCASSLGGQGAQPQHFGDGTRLSIL.

This clone was seen once. The chain links TRBV7-9 to TRBJ2-5, with D tentatively TRBD2 (5 bases). This CDR3 comprises 15 residues. V gave up 5 bases and J gave up 3 bases, with 16 bases separating them. The germline CDR1 and CDR2 sequences are SEHNR and FQNEAQ (reference sequence). The CDR3 DNA follows: TGTGCCAGCAGCCCCTTACGGGATCTTAAAGAGACCCAGTACTTC. Residues: CASSPLRDLKETQYF.

The chain has TRBV4-1 and TRBJ2-5, with D uncertain. CDR3 length: 13 residues. Trimming took off 0 bases at V and 5 bases at J, with 7 bases between the two ends. CDR1 is MGHRA and CDR2 is YSYEKL in the germline V gene. As DNA, the CDR3 is TGCGCCAGCAGCCAAGATGGCCACGAGACCCAGTACTTC. Translated, it gives CASSQDGHETQYF.

Only a few counts were recorded for this clone. The chain carries TRBV5-6 and TRBJ1-3; 8 nucleotides match TRBD1. Trimming cost V 0 bases and J 2 bases; bases outside gene matches: 4. CDR1 and CDR2 (germline): SGHDT, YYEEEE. The length of the CDR3 is 16 residues. The CDR3, as DNA: TGTGCCAGCAGCTTGGTTGGACAGGGTGCTGGAAACACCATATATTTT. Its protein product is CASSLVGQGAGNTIYF.

This chain uses TRBV5-6 with TRBJ2-5, with a possible D match to TRBD2 (5 bases). The CDR3 spans 16 residues. The germline gives CDR1 SGHDT, CDR2 YYEEEE. V lost 3 bases to trimming and J lost 0 bases, with 15 bases between them. The CDR3 protein is CASSSGVASYQETQYF. The CDR3 DNA follows: TGTGCCAGCAGCTCCGGGGTAGCCTCGTACCAAGAGACCCAGTACTTC.

V usage is TRBV30 and J usage is TRBJ1-2; D ambiguous. Per the germline V gene, CDR1 is GTSNPN and CDR2 is SVGIG (reference sequence). This CDR3 comprises 16 residues. V was trimmed by 4 bases and J by 1 base, leaving 19 bases between them. CDR3 region: CAWIMSGRLINYGYTF. As DNA, the CDR3 is TGTGCCTGGATTATGTCGGGCAGACTAATTAACTATGGCTACACCTTC.

Only a few counts were recorded for this clone. The V call is TRBV6-5, the J call TRBJ1-1, with D maybe TRBD1 (5 bases). CDR1 and CDR2 (germline): MNHEY, SVGAGI. Trimming pared 5 bases from V and 1 base from J, leaving 8 bases between. The CDR3 extends over 13 amino acids. The CDR3 bases are TGTGCCAGCAGTACTACAGGGAACACTGAAGCTTTCTTT. Translated: CASSTTGNTEAFF.

This clone was observed once. The CDR3 DNA is TGTGCCAGCAGTCCTTTTTCTGGGGCCAACGTCCTGACTTTC. It is translated as CASSPFSGANVLTF. The J gene is TRBJ2-6, the V gene TRBV25-1; no clear D gene. CDR1 is MGHDK and CDR2 is SYGVNS in the germline V gene. CDR3 length: 14 residues. V lost 5 bases and J 1 base, leaving 6 bases between the germline ends.

The CDR3 DNA sequence: TGTGCCAGTAGTCCTACGGGACAGGGGAACTATGGCTACACCTTC. Translating gives CASSPTGQGNYGYTF. The chain couples TRBV19 to TRBJ1-2, with TRBD1 matching 10 bases. CDR3 length: 15 amino acids. Losses at the gene ends were 5 bases for V and 2 bases for J; bases not matched to a gene: 5. Germline assignment: CDR1 LNHDA and CDR2 SQIVND (reference sequence).

This chain connects TRBV2 to TRBJ1-1; tentative D call: TRBD1 (5 bases). Trimming cost V 4 bases and J 2 bases, with 20 bases left between them. The length of the CDR3 is 17 residues. Germline CDR1 SNHLY, CDR2 FYNNEI. The CDR3 DNA sequence: TGTGCCAGCAGTGGATCGATAGGAGGGGCGACAAACACTGAAGCTTTCTTT. It specifies CASSGSIGGATNTEAFF.

The rearrangement links TRBV7-9 to TRBJ2-5; D might be TRBD1 (6 bases). In germline, CDR1 is SEHNR, CDR2 FQNEAQ (reference sequence). The V and J ends lost 3 bases and 3 bases respectively, with 17 bases between them. There are 16 residues in the CDR3. DNA of the CDR3: TGTGCCAGCAGCTTGGGGTTAGGGACACCAGAAGAGACCCAGTACTTC. Amino acid sequence: CASSLGLGTPEETQYF.

The rearrangement joins TRBV5-1 to TRBJ2-1; 8 bases line up with TRBD2. CDR1 is SGHRS, CDR2 YFSETQ, per germline. The J segment lost 0 bases and the V segment lost 8 bases, leaving 4 bases of the junction unmatched. The CDR3 is made up of 14 amino acids. The CDR3 here is CASSSGSSYNEQFF. CDR3 DNA: TGCGCCAGTTCTAGCGGGTCCTCCTACAATGAGCAGTTCTTC.